Shown below are 5 T cell receptor beta chains from a single sample sequenced in a study of post-analysis software for immune sequencing data. The authors incorporated unique molecular identifiers into the TCR beta cDNA libraries. One entry per CDR3 protein results from TCRdb running MiXCR on the PCR reads. In the table there are some 160,000 distinct CDR3 sequences, under 40% of which are singletons. The sequences come from blood, collected after autologous hematopoietic stem cell transplantation. The source of these receptors is a girl aged 5 to 17 with multiple sclerosis.

This sequence joins TRBV12-3 or TRBV12-4 and TRBJ1-1, with no clear D. CDR3 size: 11 residues. V was cut by 2 bases and J by 4 bases, with 2 bases left in between. In nucleotides, the CDR3 is TGTGCCAGCAGTTTATTCACTGAAGCTTTCTTT. This codes for CASSLFTEAFF.

The rearrangement links TRBV20-1 to TRBJ2-5; 7 bases fit TRBD2. Germline trimming cut 6 bases from V and 2 bases from J; bases unmatched to any gene: 9. The CDR3 spans 14 residues. Germline CDR1 and CDR2: DFQATT and SNEGSKA (reference sequence). The CDR3 DNA sequence: TGCAGTGCCACGGTGGGGGGGTGGCAAGAGACCCAGTACTTC. As protein: CSATVGGWQETQYF.

This clonotype has more than one count but fewer than ten. The J gene is TRBJ1-6, the V gene TRBV19; D unresolved. This CDR3 is 15 amino acids long. V was cut by 2 bases and J by 10 bases, with 15 bases left in between. Per germline, CDR1 LNHDA and CDR2 SQIVND (reference sequence). The DNA for the CDR3 is TGTGCCAGTAGTATAAAGTCCCGGTTTGGATCACCCCTCCACTTT. It translates to CASSIKSRFGSPLHF.

The V call is TRBV12-3 or TRBV12-4, the J call TRBJ1-6; 7 nucleotides match TRBD1. V lost 6 bases and J lost 9; bases outside the gene matches: 8. The CDR3 runs to 14 residues. The CDR3 spells CASRPGTAASPLHF. Written as DNA, the CDR3 is TGTGCCAGCAGGCCCGGGACAGCGGCTTCACCCCTCCACTTT.

This clonotype was observed a single time. The chain uses TRBV6-1 and TRBJ2-4, with a tentative D call TRBD1 (6 bases). Trimming pared 2 bases from V and 9 bases from J, leaving 17 bases between. This CDR3 spans 15 amino acids. Germline V gene sequence: CDR1 MNHNS, CDR2 SASEGT. CDR3 in amino acids: CASSETPDGQRIQYF. The CDR3 DNA is TGTGCCAGCAGTGAAACACCGGACGGACAGCGCATTCAGTACTTC.